This is a list of T cell receptor beta chains from one sample in a study of T cell responses to AZD1222 COVID-19 vaccine. Sequencing was performed with immunoSEQ multiplex PCR; in TCRdb, only in-frame clones are kept and a portion is missing. This table has some 96,000 clones, 89% appearing once. Specimen: peripheral blood, collected on day 0 of AZD1222 vaccination. The receptors were sampled from an adult in good health. The CDR3 runs from the conserved cysteine through the conserved F or W. The order of the fields is CDR3 protein, CDR3 DNA, J gene, CDR3 length, D gene, clone size, V gene. The D gene is left open where the match is weak. Rows may omit the clone size; those that give it use once, few, many or a size class.

CDR3aa: CASSSEQVTSSYEQYF; CDR3nt: TGTGCCAGCAGCTCGGAACAGGTGACGAGCTCCTACGAGCAGTACTTC; j_gene: TRBJ2-7; len: 16; d_gene: NA; abundance: NA; v_gene: TRBV5-4
CDR3aa: CASSLLREYNEQFF; CDR3nt: TGTGCCAGCAGTTTATTGCGGGAGTACAATGAGCAGTTCTTC; j_gene: TRBJ2-1; len: 14; d_gene: TRBD2; abundance: NA; v_gene: TRBV27
CDR3aa: CASSLDPTNYGYTF; CDR3nt: TGTGCCAGCAGCTTAGACCCGACAAACTATGGCTACACCTTC; j_gene: TRBJ1-2; len: 14; d_gene: NA; abundance: NA; v_gene: TRBV7-6
CDR3aa: CSVSLGPGPYEQYF; CDR3nt: TGCAGCGTAAGCCTGGGACCTGGCCCCTACGAGCAGTACTTC; j_gene: TRBJ2-7; len: 14; d_gene: NA; abundance: NA; v_gene: TRBV29-1
CDR3aa: CASSRVVDRDEQFF; CDR3nt: TGTGCCAGCAGCAGGGTAGTCGACCGCGATGAGCAGTTCTTC; j_gene: TRBJ2-1; len: 14; d_gene: NA; abundance: NA; v_gene: TRBV2
CDR3aa: CASSVVGGAGGTYNEQFF; CDR3nt: TGTGCCAGCAGCGTAGTTGGCGGGGCAGGGGGCACCTACAATGAGCAGTTCTTC; j_gene: TRBJ2-1; len: 18; d_gene: TRBD1; abundance: NA; v_gene: TRBV9
CDR3aa: CASSLEENTEAFF; CDR3nt: TGTGCCAGCAGTCTAGAGGAGAACACTGAAGCTTTCTTT; j_gene: TRBJ1-1; len: 13; d_gene: NA; abundance: NA; v_gene: TRBV5-6
CDR3aa: CASSFGRGPGNTIYF; CDR3nt: TGTGCCAGCAGTTTTGGCAGGGGGCCTGGAAACACCATATATTTT; j_gene: TRBJ1-3; len: 15; d_gene: TRBD1; abundance: NA; v_gene: TRBV28
CDR3aa: CASSLGGWGFYNEQFF; CDR3nt: TGTGCCAGCAGCTTAGGAGGATGGGGCTTCTACAATGAGCAGTTCTTC; j_gene: TRBJ2-1; len: 16; d_gene: NA; abundance: few; v_gene: TRBV7-2
CDR3aa: CASSQEGRASRRGEQFF; CDR3nt: TGCGCCAGCAGCCAAGAGGGTAGGGCTAGCCGGAGGGGTGAGCAGTTCTTC; j_gene: TRBJ2-1; len: 17; d_gene: NA; abundance: NA; v_gene: TRBV4-1
CDR3aa: CASSQVIGGDGELFF; CDR3nt: TGCGCCAGCAGCCAAGTTATAGGGGGTGACGGGGAGCTGTTTTTT; j_gene: TRBJ2-2; len: 15; d_gene: NA; abundance: NA; v_gene: TRBV4-1
CDR3aa: CASSSRQGRTEAFF; CDR3nt: TGTGCCAGCAGCTCCCGCCAGGGGAGGACTGAAGCTTTCTTT; j_gene: TRBJ1-1; len: 14; d_gene: NA; abundance: NA; v_gene: TRBV7-2
CDR3aa: CASSVTGQGNTEAFF; CDR3nt: TGTGCCAGCAGCGTCACGGGACAGGGGAACACTGAAGCTTTCTTT; j_gene: TRBJ1-1; len: 15; d_gene: TRBD1; abundance: NA; v_gene: TRBV11-3
CDR3aa: CASSVGDKPYEQYF; CDR3nt: TGTGCCAGCAGCGTAGGGGACAAGCCCTACGAGCAGTACTTC; j_gene: TRBJ2-7; len: 14; d_gene: NA; abundance: NA; v_gene: TRBV9
CDR3aa: CASSSVSKTRTVMNTEAFF; CDR3nt: TGTGCCAGCAGCTCTGTATCAAAGACCCGGACAGTTATGAACACTGAAGCTTTCTTT; j_gene: TRBJ1-1; len: 19; d_gene: NA; abundance: NA; v_gene: TRBV11-2
CDR3aa: CASSPGTGLAKNIQYF; CDR3nt: TGTGCCAGCTCACCGGGGACAGGGCTAGCCAAAAACATTCAGTACTTC; j_gene: TRBJ2-4; len: 16; d_gene: TRBD1; abundance: NA; v_gene: TRBV18
CDR3aa: CASSFQERGRQFF; CDR3nt: TGTGCCAGCAGCTTTCAAGAGCGGGGTAGGCAGTTCTTC; j_gene: TRBJ2-1; len: 13; d_gene: TRBD2; abundance: NA; v_gene: TRBV11-2
CDR3aa: CASSTDGLNYGYTF; CDR3nt: TGCGCCAGCAGCACGGACGGCCTTAACTATGGCTACACCTTC; j_gene: TRBJ1-2; len: 14; d_gene: NA; abundance: NA; v_gene: TRBV5-1
CDR3aa: CASSYGRDQPQHF; CDR3nt: TGTGCCAGCAGTTACGGGCGGGATCAGCCCCAGCATTTT; j_gene: TRBJ1-5; len: 13; d_gene: NA; abundance: NA; v_gene: TRBV6-2/TRBV6-3
CDR3aa: CASSWTGSNQPQHF; CDR3nt: TGTGCCAGCAGTTGGACGGGTAGCAATCAGCCCCAGCATTTT; j_gene: TRBJ1-5; len: 14; d_gene: NA; abundance: NA; v_gene: TRBV6-5
CDR3aa: CASSFDRENSPLHF; CDR3nt: TGTGCCAGTAGTTTTGACAGGGAGAATTCACCCCTCCACTTT; j_gene: TRBJ1-6; len: 14; d_gene: TRBD1; abundance: NA; v_gene: TRBV19
CDR3aa: CASSPIAAATDTQYF; CDR3nt: TGTGCCAGCAGCCCCATAGCGGCAGCCACAGATACGCAGTATTTT; j_gene: TRBJ2-3; len: 15; d_gene: NA; abundance: once; v_gene: TRBV7-9
CDR3aa: CASKSGSTNEKLFF; CDR3nt: TGTGCCAGCAAGTCGGGTTCAACTAATGAAAAACTGTTTTTT; j_gene: TRBJ1-4; len: 14; d_gene: NA; abundance: NA; v_gene: TRBV2
CDR3aa: CASSPRGLRNYGYTF; CDR3nt: TGTGCCAGCAGCCCCAGGGGGCTTCGGAACTATGGCTACACCTTC; j_gene: TRBJ1-2; len: 15; d_gene: TRBD1; abundance: NA; v_gene: TRBV13
CDR3aa: CASSLKGSGSPLHF; CDR3nt: TGTGCCAGCAGCTTAAAAGGCTCTGGCTCACCCCTCCACTTT; j_gene: TRBJ1-6; len: 14; d_gene: NA; abundance: NA; v_gene: TRBV7-3